The 11 T cell receptor beta chains given below trace back to one sample, sequenced in a study of blood T cells in healthy people across ages. The authors ran a second PCR of 7 to 11 cycles using a sample-barcoded 5' primer and a J-beta primer mix. TCRdb fed the 5' RACE reads into MiXCR, producing one record per CDR3 protein. The table includes fewer than 950,000 distinct CDR3 sequences, roughly 35% detected once. The sequencing input was blood. The receptors come from a man between 18 and 29 years old in good health.

Turning to this clonotype: One end of the junction fails to match germline, which may point to a read error. V gene TRBV10-3 combines with J gene TRBJ2-3; TRBD2 matches at 7 bases. Germline V gives CDR1 ENHRY, CDR2 SYGVKD. The CDR3 is 16 residues long. The CDR3 nucleotides are TGTGCCATCGGTGAGTCGGTGGCTAGCGGCGCAGATACGCAGTATTTT. This translates into CAIGESVASGADTQYF.

The chain is built from TRBV20-1 and TRBJ2-1; tentative D call: TRBD1 (6 bases). V lost 5 bases to trimming and J lost 13 bases, with 24 bases between them. The CDR3 is 14 amino acids. Germline V CDR1 and CDR2: DFQATT, SNEGSKA (reference sequence). CDR3 nucleotides: TGCAGTGCTCCCCCTGGGGGACAACAAGAGACCCAGTTCTTC. This encodes CSAPPGGQQETQFF.

This clonotype was seen at least ten times. The rearrangement joins TRBV4-2 to TRBJ2-5; 13 bases fit TRBD2. V gave up 3 bases and J gave up 5 bases; unmatched junction bases: 6. This CDR3 has 16 amino acids. The V gene's germline CDR1 is LGHNA and CDR2 YNFKEQ. The CDR3 loop is CASSQGTSGDHETQYF. In nucleotides, the CDR3 is TGTGCCAGCAGCCAGGGGACTAGCGGGGATCACGAGACCCAGTACTTC.

This clonotype appeared a few times. The chain links TRBV3-1 to TRBJ2-5, with TRBD1 matching over 8 bases. CDR1 is LGHDT, CDR2 YNNKEL, per germline (reference sequence). The junction had 5 bases not matched to a gene; V was cut back by 0 bases and J by 5 bases. The CDR3 spans 15 residues. The CDR3 here is CASSQDQQGVETQYF. As DNA, the CDR3 is TGTGCCAGCAGCCAAGATCAACAGGGGGTGGAGACCCAGTACTTC.

This clonotype was detected a few times. Mismatch with germline at one junction end may stem from a read error. This rearrangement joins TRBV12-3 or TRBV12-4 to TRBJ1-2, with D unclear. This CDR3 comprises 13 residues. The CDR3 bases are TGTGCCAGCAGTGTAGCACTGGGTTCCGGCTACACCTTC. This translates into CASSVALGSGYTF.

V gene TRBV6-6 combines with J gene TRBJ2-5, with 10 positions matching TRBD1. J lost 1 base, V lost 6 bases, and 11 bases had no gene match. Germline CDR1 MNHNY, CDR2 SVGAGI (reference sequence). The CDR3 runs to 17 residues. The CDR3 is CASRTTTGGDRQETQYF. CDR3 sequence (DNA): TGTGCCAGCAGAACAACGACAGGGGGCGATCGCCAAGAGACCCAGTACTTC.

The sample holds many counts of this clonotype. V usage is TRBV6-6 and J usage is TRBJ1-2, with D unresolved. This CDR3 is 15 amino acids long. Trimming left V 0 bases short and J 0 bases short, with 8 bases between. In germline, CDR1 is MNHNY, CDR2 SVGAGI (reference sequence). The CDR3 region is CASSYSDRANYGYTF. As DNA, the CDR3 is TGTGCCAGCAGTTACTCGGATCGTGCTAACTATGGCTACACCTTC.

The CDR3 sequence: CASSPHRTERDETQYF. Here the CDR3 DNA reads TGTGCCAGCAGTCCACATAGGACAGAAAGGGACGAGACCCAGTACTTC. This chain uses TRBV6-2 or TRBV6-3 with TRBJ2-5, with D perhaps TRBD1 (6 bases). The V gene's germline CDR1 is MNHEY and CDR2 SVGEGT. Trimming cost V 5 bases and J 5 bases, with 21 bases left between them. This CDR3 spans 16 amino acids.

This clonotype was detected a few times. This chain links TRBV7-2 with TRBJ2-1; no clear D. The V end was cut by 2 bases, the J end by 9 bases, with 14 bases between. The CDR3 has 14 residues. Germline V gene data show CDR1 as SGHTA and CDR2 as FQGNSA. The CDR3 here is CASSLPTQGGEQFF. Here the CDR3 DNA reads TGTGCCAGCAGCTTACCCACCCAAGGTGGTGAGCAGTTCTTC.

The V gene is TRBV12-3 or TRBV12-4, the J gene TRBJ2-4, with 12 bases aligning to TRBD2. The CDR3 is 14 residues long. V shed 7 bases and J 13 bases; nucleotides not matched to a gene: 11. CDR3 bases: TGTGCCAGCAACGAGACTAGCGGGAGTTACGGGCAGTACTTC. Amino acids: CASNETSGSYGQYF.

The genes are TRBV12-3 or TRBV12-4 and TRBJ2-1, with D unclear. CDR3 length equals 11 residues. V was trimmed by 10 bases and J by 9 bases, leaving 13 bases between them. The CDR3 sequence is CATPADCEQFF. CDR3 DNA sequence: TGTGCCACCCCCGCGGATTGTGAGCAGTTCTTC.